The next 21 T cell receptor beta chains were all read from a single sample in a study of blood T cell repertoires in COVID-19. The repertoire was sequenced with immunoSEQ multiplex PCR; TCRdb's copy has only in-frame clones and lacks some. The sample holds tens of thousands of clones, approximately 84% seen once. Sample: peripheral blood. The receptors were gathered from a man in his sixties with acute or convalescent COVID-19.

J is TRBJ2-1 and V is TRBV5-1, with 12 bases that match TRBD2. From germline, CDR1 is SGHRS and CDR2 YFSETQ. The CDR3 runs to 15 residues. Losses at the gene ends were 5 bases for V and 6 bases for J; bases not matched to a gene: 6. The CDR3 DNA follows: TGCGCCAGCAGACAGGGACTAGCGGGTTTCAATGAGCAGTTCTTC. This encodes CASRQGLAGFNEQFF. The full variable domain, with the rest looked up from reference TRBV5-1 and TRBJ2-1, is KAGVTQTPRYLIKTRGQQVTLSCSPISGHRSVSWYQQTPGQGLQFLFEYFSETQRNKGNFPGRFSGRQFSNSRSEMNVSTLELGDSALYLCASRQGLAGFNEQFFGPGTRLTVL.

CDR3 sequence: CASGGQGAYEQYF. CDR3 nucleotide sequence: TGTGCCAGTGGCGGACAGGGGGCTTACGAGCAGTACTTC. This chain joins TRBV19 and TRBJ2-7; 11 bases are a match to TRBD1. From germline, CDR1 is LNHDA and CDR2 SQIVND (reference sequence). The CDR3 is 13 amino acids. V gave up 8 bases and J gave up 4 bases; unmatched junction bases: 4. The full variable domain, with the rest looked up from reference TRBV19 and TRBJ2-7, is DGGITQSPKYLFRKEGQNVTLSCEQNLNHDAMYWYRQDPGQGLRLIYYSQIVNDFQKGDIAEGYSVSREKKESFPLTVTSAQKNPTAFYLCASGGQGAYEQYFGPGTRLTVT.

This clone was picked up one time. CDR3 in amino acids: CASSKGQGARENTEAFF. The CDR3 DNA sequence: TGTGCCAGCAGCAAAGGTCAGGGGGCACGAGAAAACACTGAAGCTTTCTTT. The rearrangement joins TRBV21-1 to TRBJ1-1; the table's D call, TRBD1, has no DNA check behind it. TRBV21-1 is termed a pseudogene. The CDR3 is 17 amino acids.

V and J are TRBV29-1 and TRBJ1-1; D is ambiguous. With 5 bases removed from V and 0 bases from J, the gap between germline ends came to 7 bases. This CDR3 has 12 amino acids. CDR1 and CDR2 from the germline V gene are SQVTM and ANQGSEA. CDR3 residues: CSVITVNTEAFF. CDR3 coding DNA: TGCAGCGTTATTACAGTGAACACTGAAGCTTTCTTT.

This chain connects TRBV7-9 to TRBJ1-2; possible D gene TRBD1, 6 bases. V was cut by 5 bases and J by 4 bases, with 11 bases left in between. CDR1 and CDR2 from the germline V gene are SEHNR and FQNEAQ (reference sequence). The CDR3 is 13 residues long. The CDR3 region has the DNA TGTGCCAGCAGCGGCTACAGGGTCTATGGCTACACCTTC. Protein: CASSGYRVYGYTF.

DNA of the CDR3: TGTGCCAGCAGCTCTGGGGAGAGCTCCTACAATGAGCAGTTCTTC. It translates to CASSSGESSYNEQFF. This rearrangement joins TRBV11-2 to TRBJ2-1, with D perhaps TRBD2 (5 bases). CDR3 length: 15 residues. Germline assignment: CDR1 SGHAT and CDR2 FQNNGV. Trimming took 4 bases from V and 0 from J, leaving 10 bases between them.

The chain couples TRBV3-1 (or the pseudogene TRBV3-2) to TRBJ2-3; 14 bases are shared with TRBD2. Per germline, CDR1 LGHDT and CDR2 YNNKEL (reference sequence). Trimming at V came to 3 bases and at J to 5 bases, leaving 4 bases not matched to a gene. The CDR3 spans 16 residues. CDR3: CASSQGLAGAQDTQYF. As DNA, the CDR3 is TGTGCCAGCAGCCAGGGACTAGCGGGGGCCCAAGATACGCAGTATTTT.

The chain combines TRBV27 with TRBJ2-1; D perhaps matches TRBD1 (5 bases). V lost 0 bases and J 10 bases, leaving 13 bases between the germline ends. The CDR3 is 14 amino acids. Germline CDR1 MNHEY, CDR2 SMNVEV (reference sequence). In DNA, the CDR3 is TGTGCCAGCAGTTTATCACCAGGGTCTCGGGAGCAGTTCTTC. Translation gives CASSLSPGSREQFF.

The chain links TRBV18 to TRBJ2-3; 9 nucleotides align to TRBD1. The CDR3 runs 15 residues. Germline values: CDR1 KGHSH, CDR2 LQKENI. Losses at the gene ends were 2 bases for V and 4 bases for J; bases not matched to a gene: 4. The CDR3, as DNA: TGTGCCAGCTCACCATTGGGACAGGGATCAGATACGCAGTATTTT. It yields the protein CASSPLGQGSDTQYF.

This clone was seen a single time. The chain couples TRBV18 to TRBJ1-2, with 8 nucleotides matching TRBD1. This CDR3 spans 16 amino acids. Germline V gene lookup returns CDR1 KGHSH and CDR2 LQKENI. Trimming took 3 bases from V and 2 from J; bases not matched to a gene: 8. CDR3 loop: CASSPRQGMANYGYTF. For the CDR3, the DNA is TGTGCCAGCTCACCCAGACAGGGGATGGCAAACTATGGCTACACCTTC.

The rearrangement links TRBV7-7 to TRBJ2-1, with TRBD1 identical over 8 bases. The CDR3 loop spans 16 amino acids. V shed 0 bases, J shed 4 bases, and the junction held 5 bases outside the gene matches. Germline CDR1 reads SSHAT; CDR2 reads FNYEAQ (reference sequence). The CDR3 DNA sequence: TGTGCCAGCAGCTTAGCTGCAGGGGGCGGATACAATGAGCAGTTCTTC. Translation: CASSLAAGGGYNEQFF.

This clone was found once. The CDR3 is CASRYTESSYNEQFF. The CDR3 nucleotides read TGTGCCAGCAGATATACCGAGAGCTCCTACAATGAGCAGTTCTTC. The V and J genes are TRBV5-6 and TRBJ2-1, with no clear D. The V gene lost 5 bases and the J gene lost 0 bases, with 12 bases spanning the gap. CDR1 is SGHDT, CDR2 YYEEEE, per germline. This CDR3 spans 15 amino acids.

V gene TRBV19 combines with J gene TRBJ1-3; TRBD1 agrees at 8 bases. This CDR3 comprises 19 residues. CDR1 is LNHDA, CDR2 SQIVND, per germline (reference sequence). After removal of 6 bases from V and 8 bases from J, the junction contained 24 bases not matched to a gene. CDR3 sequence reads: CASSMGRRAGQGYGDTIYF. The CDR3 DNA is TGTGCCAGTAGCATGGGGAGGCGTGCAGGACAGGGTTACGGAGACACCATATATTTT.

The gene calls are TRBV5-1 and TRBJ2-7; TRBD1 is a possible D gene (7 bases). The CDR3 is made up of 15 amino acids. V was trimmed by 1 base and J by 0 bases, leaving 11 bases between them. In germline, CDR1 is SGHRS, CDR2 YFSETQ. The chain's CDR3 is CASSLMQGGSYEQYF. CDR3 DNA sequence: TGCGCCAGCAGCTTGATGCAGGGGGGCTCCTACGAGCAGTACTTC.

The V and J genes are TRBV15 and TRBJ1-5; TRBD1 aligns across 7 bases. This CDR3 is 15 amino acids long. Germline CDR1 LNHNV, CDR2 YYDKDF (reference sequence). After removal of 2 bases from V and 4 bases from J, the junction contained 5 bases not matched to a gene. The CDR3 sequence is CATSRQTGRNQPQHF. CDR3 sequence (DNA): TGTGCCACCAGCAGACAGACAGGGCGTAATCAGCCCCAGCATTTT. The full variable domain, its missing parts supplied by reference TRBV15 and TRBJ1-5, is DAMVIQNPRYQVTQFGKPVTLSCSQTLNHNVMYWYQQKSSQAPKLLFHYYDKDFNNEADTPDNFQSRRPNTSFCFLDIRSPGLGDTAMYLCATSRQTGRNQPQHFGDGTRLSIL.

The chain links TRBV18 to TRBJ2-1, with D unclear. Trimming pared 3 bases from V and 3 bases from J, leaving 6 bases between. From germline, CDR1 is KGHSH and CDR2 LQKENI. The CDR3 runs 13 residues. The CDR3 DNA reads as TGTGCCAGCTCACCCCCCCTCTACAATGAGCAGTTCTTC. This codes for CASSPPLYNEQFF.

The genes are TRBV28 and TRBJ1-1; D remains unclear. V was shortened by 3 bases and J by 0 bases, with 8 bases between the two germline ends. The CDR3 loop spans 14 amino acids. Germline V CDR1 and CDR2: MDHEN, SYDVKM. The DNA for the CDR3 is TGTGCCAGCAGTTTGGTGCAGATGAACACTGAAGCTTTCTTT. Protein product: CASSLVQMNTEAFF.

This clone was counted a single time. V is TRBV27 and J is TRBJ1-1, with 9 positions matching TRBD1. Germline loops: CDR1 MNHEY, CDR2 SMNVEV (reference sequence). J was trimmed by 0 bases and V by 3 bases; bases with no gene match: 8. The CDR3 has 17 residues. This CDR3 reads CASSLLAGTGLNTEAFF. The CDR3 region has the DNA TGTGCCAGCAGTTTGTTAGCGGGGACAGGGTTGAACACTGAAGCTTTCTTT.

The chain has TRBV7-8 and TRBJ1-5; 7 bases are a match to TRBD1. Germline loops: CDR1 SGHVS, CDR2 FQNEAQ. CDR3 size: 16 residues. The ends lost 0 bases at V and 5 bases at J; junction bases unmatched: 7. The CDR3 nucleotides read TGTGCCAGCAGCTTAGCCCGCGGGACAGTACATCAGCCCCAGCATTTT. It yields the protein CASSLARGTVHQPQHF.

The chain combines TRBV28 with TRBJ2-7; the D gene is possibly TRBD1 (5 bases). Trimming shortened V by 6 bases and J by 4 bases, and 13 bases separated the two germline ends. From germline, CDR1 is MDHEN and CDR2 SYDVKM. The CDR3 is 13 residues long. CDR3 residues: CASSRAGEYEQYF. Here the CDR3 DNA reads TGTGCCAGCAGCAGGGCAGGAGAGTACGAGCAGTACTTC.

CDR3 coding DNA: TGTGCCAGCAGAGGGTGGAATACGGGACAGGGGGCGAACAATGAGCAGTTCTTC. Its translation is CASRGWNTGQGANNEQFF. V gene TRBV5-5 combines with J gene TRBJ2-1; TRBD1 agrees at 12 bases. V trimming: 5 bases; J trimming: 5 bases; junction bases outside the gene matches: 14. CDR3 length: 18 amino acids. Germline loops: CDR1 SGHKS, CDR2 YYEKEE (reference sequence).